This TCR beta chain was sequenced during a study of beta chain features in type 1 diabetes. This clone was picked up a small number of times. Germline-derived CDR1 and CDR2 are SGDLS and YYNGEE. Trimming removed 4 bases from V and 4 bases from J; junction bases left unmatched: 8. The CDR3 totals 18 residues. Every isolated RNA sample was fully reverse transcribed, so sequencing captured expressed TCRB transcripts. Sequenced by immunoSEQ multiplex PCR; TCRdb stores in-frame clones only, minus some. The data contain under 400,000 clones, approximately 14% of them singletons. The source material was central memory CD4+ T cells from blood. The TCR comes from a man aged 30-40 years in good health. The chain is built from TRBV9 and TRBJ2-2, with 15 bases lining up with TRBD2. The CDR3 loop is CASSSAGLAGGGTGELFF. The CDR3 coding sequence is TGTGCCAGCAGCTCGGCGGGACTAGCGGGAGGAGGCACCGGGGAGCTGTTTTTT. The whole variable domain, filled in from reference TRBV9 and TRBJ2-2, reads DSGVTQTPKHLITATGQRVTLRCSPRSGDLSVYWYQQSLDQGLQFLIQYYNGEERAKGNILERFSAQQFPDLHSELNLSSLELGDSALYFCASSSAGLAGGGTGELFFGEGSRLTVL.